The 20 T cell receptor beta chains in this list originate from one sample, sequenced in a study of blood T cell repertoires in COVID-19. The protocol was immunoSEQ multiplex PCR, while the TCRdb copy is restricted to in-frame clones and leaves out a portion. The sample records about 150,000 clones, approximately 90% being singletons. Sample: peripheral blood. The source is a man in his 60s with active or convalescent COVID-19.

The chain is built from TRBV6-2 or TRBV6-3 and TRBJ2-5; D remains unclear. Between the trimmed V and J ends, which lost 6 bases and 5 bases, there was a span of 13 bases. The germline CDR1 and CDR2 sequences are MNHEY and SVGEGT. The CDR3 is 13 amino acids. The CDR3 DNA reads TGTGCCAGCAGCCGGGCACGGTTGGAGACCCAGTACTTC. The encoded protein is CASSRARLETQYF.

The V and J genes are TRBV19 and TRBJ2-7, with 8 bases fitting TRBD1. J gave up 6 bases and V 4 bases, and 5 bases lay outside the gene matches. CDR1 and CDR2 from the germline V gene are LNHDA and SQIVND (reference sequence). The CDR3 totals 13 residues. The CDR3: CASSNDRGSEQYF. DNA for the CDR3: TGTGCCAGTAGTAACGACAGGGGAAGCGAGCAGTACTTC.

The V call is TRBV28, the J call TRBJ2-5; no reliable D call. The CDR3 contains 12 residues. Germline V lookup: CDR1 MDHEN, CDR2 SYDVKM. V was cut by 6 bases and J by 3 bases, with 8 bases left in between. The CDR3 sequence: CASRAQKETQYF. DNA for the CDR3: TGTGCCAGCAGGGCACAAAAAGAGACCCAGTACTTC.

The J gene is TRBJ2-2, the V gene TRBV10-3; 14 bases agree with TRBD2. J gave up 7 bases and V 3 bases, and 10 bases lay outside the gene matches. The CDR3 contains 18 residues. Germline-derived CDR1 and CDR2 are ENHRY and SYGVKD. For the CDR3, the DNA is TGTGCCATCAGTGACCTTGGACTAGCGGGAGGTAAAGGCGGGGAGCTGTTTTTT. This gives the protein CAISDLGLAGGKGGELFF.

The chain is built from TRBV18 and TRBJ2-7; 7 bases map to TRBD1. CDR1 and CDR2 (germline): KGHSH, LQKENI. V lost 4 bases to trimming and J lost 3 bases; unmatched junction nucleotides: 3. The CDR3 loop spans 13 amino acids. The DNA of the CDR3 is TGTGCCAGCTCACTGGGACAGTACTACGAGCAGTACTTC. This sequence encodes CASSLGQYYEQYF.

CDR3 in DNA: TGTGCCAGCAGTTACTCTGCCGGGGAAGGGGGTTCACCCCTCCACTTT. It codes for CASSYSAGEGGSPLHF. The chain links TRBV6-5 to TRBJ1-6, with D possibly being TRBD1 (6 bases). The CDR3 runs to 16 residues. Germline V CDR1 and CDR2: MNHEY, SVGAGI. V was shortened by 0 bases and J by 9 bases, with 15 bases between the two germline ends.

The chain joins TRBV18 to TRBJ2-5; 9 bases match TRBD1. The CDR3 has 14 amino acids. The ends lost 3 bases at V and 5 bases at J; junction bases unmatched: 4. The germline V gene encodes CDR1 KGHSH and CDR2 LQKENI. CDR3 bases: TGTGCCAGCTCACCCGGGACAGGGTGGGAGACCCAGTACTTC. It yields the protein CASSPGTGWETQYF.

This chain links TRBV9 with TRBJ2-1; 7 nucleotides agree with TRBD2. Germline V gene data show CDR1 as SGDLS and CDR2 as YYNGEE. This CDR3 spans 16 amino acids. With 0 bases clipped from V and 7 bases from J, the junction kept 10 bases outside the gene matches. The CDR3 protein is CASSVGAGTTTNEQFF. DNA of the CDR3: TGTGCCAGCAGCGTAGGAGCCGGGACTACTACAAATGAGCAGTTCTTC.

The chain couples TRBV29-1 to TRBJ2-2; 9 bases match TRBD1. The trim removed 4 bases at V and 5 bases at J, leaving 5 bases unmatched. The CDR3 length is 14 residues. The germline V gene encodes CDR1 SQVTM and CDR2 ANQGSEA. CDR3 sequence (DNA): TGCAGCGTTGGGACAGGGGCCGGAACCGGGGAGCTGTTTTTT. It codes for CSVGTGAGTGELFF.

The chain is built from TRBV5-4 and TRBJ2-2; D might be TRBD2 (7 bases). The CDR3 is made up of 16 amino acids. Trimming removed 4 bases at V and 0 bases at J, with 13 bases between. The germline gives CDR1 SGHNT, CDR2 YYREEE (reference sequence). The CDR3 sequence: CASSEGGIANTGELFF. CDR3 in DNA: TGTGCCAGCAGCGAGGGGGGGATCGCGAACACCGGGGAGCTGTTTTTT.

V and J are TRBV27 and TRBJ1-2; a weak D match, TRBD1 (6 bases). Trimming removed 11 bases from V and 8 bases from J, with 21 bases in between. The CDR3 spans 13 residues. Looked up from germline, CDR1 is MNHEY and CDR2 is SMNVEV (reference sequence). CDR3 in DNA: TGTGCCTCGGGGGCGGGGGCCGGGGGAGGCTACACCTTC. Translation gives CASGAGAGGGYTF.

There are a few counts of this clone. This sequence joins TRBV6-5 and TRBJ2-2; weak D call: TRBD2 (6 bases). In germline, CDR1 is MNHEY, CDR2 SVGAGI. The CDR3 consists of 15 residues. Trimming removed 6 bases at V and 5 bases at J, with 16 bases between. The CDR3 region is CASSGNGGRTGELFF. The CDR3 DNA is TGTGCCAGCAGCGGCAACGGGGGAAGGACCGGGGAGCTGTTTTTT.

J is TRBJ1-2 and V is TRBV4-1; TRBD1 matches at 7 bases. Germline V CDR1 and CDR2: MGHRA, YSYEKL. This CDR3 is built from 14 residues. With V trimmed by 0 bases and J by 4 bases, 2 bases remained unmatched. The CDR3 bases are TGCGCCAGCAGCCAAGATTCAGGGGGCTATGGCTACACCTTC. Its translation: CASSQDSGGYGYTF.

The gene calls are TRBV30 and TRBJ1-3; D is perhaps TRBD1 (5 bases). The germline CDR1 and CDR2 sequences are GTSNPN and SVGIG (reference sequence). V was pared by 5 bases and J by 2 bases, with 19 bases between. The CDR3 consists of 16 residues. CDR3 amino acids: CAWANGGLGTGNTIYF. The CDR3 DNA is TGTGCCTGGGCGAACGGGGGATTAGGAACTGGAAACACCATATATTTT.

This rearrangement joins TRBV20-1 to TRBJ2-6; D possibly corresponds to TRBD1 (6 bases). Germline CDR1 reads DFQATT; CDR2 reads SNEGSKA (reference sequence). Trimming stripped 3 bases from V and 0 bases from J, with 18 bases between. The length of the CDR3 is 18 residues. CDR3 sequence reads: CSASVSGATFSGANVLTF. In DNA, the CDR3 is TGCAGTGCTAGTGTCTCAGGGGCTACCTTCTCTGGGGCCAACGTCCTGACTTTC.

The gene calls are TRBV27 and TRBJ2-2, with 9 positions matching TRBD2. J gave up 6 bases and V 7 bases, and 15 bases lay outside the gene matches. CDR1 is MNHEY, CDR2 SMNVEV, per germline (reference sequence). CDR3 length: 17 residues. The CDR3: CASTYRRGRAWSGELFF. In DNA form, the CDR3 reads TGTGCCAGCACTTATCGGCGCGGGAGGGCCTGGTCCGGGGAGCTGTTTTTT.

V and J are TRBV10-1 and TRBJ2-7, with TRBD2 matching over 7 bases. The CDR3 sequence is 16 residues long. Losses at the gene ends were 3 bases for V and 0 bases for J; bases not matched to a gene: 8. The germline V gene encodes CDR1 WNHNN and CDR2 SYGVQD (reference sequence). CDR3 region: CASSDEGLPSSYEQYF. The CDR3 nucleotides are TGCGCCAGCAGTGACGAGGGACTACCCAGCTCCTACGAGCAGTACTTC.

This chain's CDR3 is CASSFIGTGRGNTIYF. CDR3 in DNA: TGTGCCAGCAGCTTTATAGGGACAGGGAGAGGAAACACCATATATTTT. The V call is TRBV5-6, the J call TRBJ1-3; 9 bases are shared with TRBD1. CDR1 SGHDT and CDR2 YYEEEE come from the germline V gene. The junction had 7 bases not matched to a gene; V was cut back by 2 bases and J by 4 bases. The CDR3 extends over 16 amino acids.

V and J are TRBV7-2 and TRBJ2-1, with no clear D. V dropped 1 base and J dropped 12 bases, with 7 bases sitting between them. The germline V gene encodes CDR1 SGHTA and CDR2 FQGNSA. This CDR3 is built from 11 residues. The CDR3 sequence is CASSLGVLQFF. DNA of the CDR3: TGTGCCAGCAGCTTAGGAGTATTGCAGTTCTTC.

This chain joins TRBV24-1 and TRBJ1-1; TRBD1 matches at 9 bases. Germline-derived CDR1 and CDR2 are KGHDR and SFDVKD. The V segment lost 4 bases and the J segment 5 bases; nucleotides outside the gene matches: 4. This CDR3 has 14 residues. The CDR3 nucleotides are TGTGCCACCAGTGACTGGGACAGGGTTACTGAAGCTTTCTTT. The encoded protein is CATSDWDRVTEAFF.